One and the same sample provided the 14 T cell receptor beta chains below, sequenced in a study of blood T cell repertoires in COVID-19. The data were produced by immunoSEQ multiplex PCR, yet TCRdb's version contains in-frame clones alone and is incomplete. The sample yields hundreds of thousands of clones, approximately 79% seen once. Specimen: peripheral blood. These receptors originate from a woman in her forties with active or convalescent COVID-19.

The chain links TRBV9 to TRBJ2-3; D ambiguous. CDR1 is SGDLS and CDR2 is YYNGEE in the germline V gene. Trimming took off 3 bases at V and 8 bases at J, with 7 bases between the two ends. This CDR3 region has 11 residues. The CDR3 spells CASSESGTQYF. CDR3 DNA: TGTGCCAGCAGCGAGTCCGGTACGCAGTATTTT. Full variable domain (outside the CDR3, taken from reference TRBV9 and TRBJ2-3): DSGVTQTPKHLITATGQRVTLRCSPRSGDLSVYWYQQSLDQGLQFLIQYYNGEERAKGNILERFSAQQFPDLHSELNLSSLELGDSALYFCASSESGTQYFGPGTRLTVL.

The chain is built from TRBV24-1 and TRBJ2-1, with 8 bases fitting TRBD2. The CDR3 covers 16 residues. The V gene's germline CDR1 is KGHDR and CDR2 SFDVKD. The V and J ends lost 0 bases and 1 base, in that order; junction bases with no gene match: 1. The chain's CDR3 is CATSDLSGGSYNEQFF. Written as DNA, the CDR3 is TGTGCCACCAGTGATTTGAGCGGGGGTTCCTACAATGAGCAGTTCTTC.

This chain connects TRBV29-1 to TRBJ2-2; 9 nucleotides agree with TRBD1. This CDR3 contains 14 residues. Germline V gene lookup returns CDR1 SQVTM and CDR2 ANQGSEA. The chain's CDR3 is CSTRDRVNTGELFF. The CDR3 bases are TGCAGTACCCGGGACAGGGTTAACACCGGGGAGCTGTTTTTT.

This chain uses TRBV19 with TRBJ1-4; tentative D call: TRBD1 (6 bases). Germline-derived CDR1 and CDR2 are LNHDA and SQIVND (reference sequence). This CDR3 has 17 residues. V lost 4 bases to trimming and J lost 0 bases, with 15 bases between them. CDR3: CASSNPAGAATNEKLFF. DNA of the CDR3: TGTGCCAGTAGTAACCCGGCAGGGGCCGCAACTAATGAAAAACTGTTTTTT.

In DNA form, the CDR3 reads TGCGCCTCCCGTTCCAGGGGAGACACAGATACGCAGTATTTT. Amino acids: CASRSRGDTDTQYF. The V call is TRBV5-1, the J call TRBJ2-3, with a possible D match to TRBD1 (6 bases). With 10 bases removed from V and 2 bases from J, the gap between germline ends came to 17 bases. CDR3 length: 14 amino acids. Germline-derived CDR1 and CDR2 are SGHRS and YFSETQ. Supplemented by reference TRBV5-1 and TRBJ2-3, the full variable domain reads KAGVTQTPRYLIKTRGQQVTLSCSPISGHRSVSWYQQTPGQGLQFLFEYFSETQRNKGNFPGRFSGRQFSNSRSEMNVSTLELGDSALYLCASRSRGDTDTQYFGPGTRLTVL.

The chain couples TRBV7-6 to TRBJ2-7; maybe TRBD1 (6 bases). The germline CDR1 and CDR2 sequences are SGHVS and FNYEAQ. CDR3 length: 13 residues. V was shortened by 5 bases and J by 2 bases, with 10 bases between the two germline ends. CDR3 loop: CASSTDSPYEQYF. The CDR3 nucleotides read TGTGCCAGCAGCACGGACAGCCCCTACGAGCAGTACTTC. Full variable domain (outside the CDR3, taken from reference TRBV7-6 and TRBJ2-7): GAGVSQSPRYKVTKRGQDVALRCDPISGHVSLYWYRQALGQGPEFLTYFNYEAQQDKSGLPNDRFSAERPEGSISTLTIQRTEQRDSAMYRCASSTDSPYEQYFGPGTRLTVT.

The V and J genes are TRBV12-5 and TRBJ1-1; 8 bases agree with TRBD1. This CDR3 is built from 16 residues. CDR1 and CDR2 (germline): LGHNT, FRNRAP. The junction had 12 bases not matched to a gene; V was cut back by 6 bases and J by 3 bases. Written as DNA, the CDR3 is TGTGCTAGTGGACCGCGGGACAGGCACTGGTACACTGAAGCTTTCTTT. Amino acids: CASGPRDRHWYTEAFF.

The V call is TRBV7-3, the J call TRBJ2-1; 9 bases are shared with TRBD2. The V segment lost 2 bases and the J segment 1 base; nucleotides outside the gene matches: 6. CDR3 length equals 17 residues. The germline V gene has CDR1 SGHTA and CDR2 FQGTGA. The CDR3: CASSLGNSGGSYNEQFF. The CDR3 DNA reads TGTGCCAGCAGCTTAGGAAATAGCGGGGGATCCTACAATGAGCAGTTCTTC.

The V and J genes are TRBV4-2 and TRBJ2-3; 12 positions match TRBD2. The CDR3 totals 16 residues. CDR1 and CDR2 (germline): LGHNA, YNFKEQ. Trimming took 4 bases from V and 5 from J; bases not matched to a gene: 7. Here the CDR3 DNA reads TGTGCCAGCAGCCCTCCAACTAGCGGGGGGATAGATACGCAGTATTTT. Translating gives CASSPPTSGGIDTQYF.

The chain combines TRBV6-5 with TRBJ1-6; weak D call: TRBD1 (5 bases). V lost 6 bases, J lost 1 base, and 7 bases lay in between. CDR1 and CDR2 (germline): MNHEY, SVGAGI. This CDR3 region has 14 residues. In nucleotides, the CDR3 is TGTGCCAGCAGAAGGGGTTCCTATAATTCACCCCTCCACTTT. Protein product: CASRRGSYNSPLHF.

The genes are TRBV15 and TRBJ1-2, with unresolved D. The germline V gene encodes CDR1 LNHNV and CDR2 YYDKDF (reference sequence). The length of the CDR3 is 17 residues. Trimming took 4 bases from V and 4 from J, leaving 22 bases between them. In nucleotides, the CDR3 is TGTGCCACCAGCACACTGACACAGCGGTCAAAACTCTATGGCTACACCTTC. It is translated as CATSTLTQRSKLYGYTF.

The gene calls are TRBV6-4 and TRBJ2-1; 10 nucleotides align to TRBD1. The CDR3 is 18 residues long. CDR1 and CDR2 from the germline V gene are MRHNA and SNTAGT. The V gene end was trimmed by 0 bases and the J gene end by 8 bases; junction bases not matched to a gene: 13. In nucleotides, the CDR3 is TGTGCCAGCAGTGACTCTCCCGGGCCAGGACAGGGGGTACATGAGCAGTTCTTC. Its protein product is CASSDSPGPGQGVHEQFF.

V gene TRBV27 combines with J gene TRBJ2-2; 10 nucleotides agree with TRBD1. Germline lookup yields CDR1 MNHEY and CDR2 SMNVEV (reference sequence). This CDR3 contains 17 residues. V shed 6 bases, J shed 1 base, and the junction held 8 bases outside the gene matches. The CDR3 protein is CASSPTGGSRNTGELFF. CDR3 nucleotide sequence: TGTGCCAGCAGCCCGACAGGGGGCAGTAGGAACACCGGGGAGCTGTTTTTT.

The CDR3 DNA sequence: TGTGCCAGCAGCTTTAATCAGGGGTATAGCACTGAAGCTTTCTTT. Translating it yields CASSFNQGYSTEAFF. This chain links TRBV7-2 with TRBJ1-1; maybe TRBD1 (6 bases). Germline V gene data show CDR1 as SGHTA and CDR2 as FQGNSA. V was clipped by 3 bases and J by 4 bases, with 15 bases between them. The CDR3 covers 15 residues.